This TCR beta chain was sequenced for a study of vaccination and CD4 T cells after COVID-19. Treatment given: approximately 10-day PBMC culture with coronavirus spike peptide pools or control peptides (ViraFEST assay). In regard to this clonotype: Antigen: not known.

Losses at the gene ends were 0 bases for V and 2 bases for J; bases not matched to a gene: 7. The CDR3 consists of 18 residues. Per germline, CDR1 SGHNT and CDR2 YENEEA. The study sequenced cultured CD4+ T cell DNA using the Oncomine TCR Beta short-read assay. Each CDR3 protein is one row after TCRdb ran MiXCR on the PCR reads. Of about 22,000 distinct CDR3 sequences listed, 35% to 40% were seen once; the top ten hold roughly 4.7%. This sequence joins TRBV11-3 and TRBJ2-2; 9 bases align to TRBD2. The sequence was obtained from a human donor who had recovered from COVID-19. The sample consisted of CD4+ T cells from blood, cultured in vitro, taken before SARS-CoV-2 vaccination. The CDR3 DNA reads TGTGCCAGCAGCTTAGAAGCTTTAGGGACTAGCAACACCGGGGAGCTGTTTTTT. Translation: CASSLEALGTSNTGELFF.